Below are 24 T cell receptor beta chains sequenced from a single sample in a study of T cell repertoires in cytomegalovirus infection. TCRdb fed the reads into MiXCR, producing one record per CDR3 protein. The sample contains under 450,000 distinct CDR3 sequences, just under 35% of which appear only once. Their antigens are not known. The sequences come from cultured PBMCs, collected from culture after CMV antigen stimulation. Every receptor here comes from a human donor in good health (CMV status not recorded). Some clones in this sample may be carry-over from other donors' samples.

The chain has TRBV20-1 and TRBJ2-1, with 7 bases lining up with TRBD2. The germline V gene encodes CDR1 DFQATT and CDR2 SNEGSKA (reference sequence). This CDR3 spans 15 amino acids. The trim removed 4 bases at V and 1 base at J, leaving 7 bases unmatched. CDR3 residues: CSAISLAASYNEQFF. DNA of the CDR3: TGCAGTGCTATAAGTCTAGCGGCGTCCTACAATGAGCAGTTCTTC.

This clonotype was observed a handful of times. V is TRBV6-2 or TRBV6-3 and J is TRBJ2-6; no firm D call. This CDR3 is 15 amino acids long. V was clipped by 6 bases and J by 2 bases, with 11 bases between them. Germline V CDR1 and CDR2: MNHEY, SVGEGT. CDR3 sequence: CASSPYSAGANVLTF. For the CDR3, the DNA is TGTGCCAGCAGCCCCTATTCTGCTGGGGCCAACGTCCTGACTTTC.

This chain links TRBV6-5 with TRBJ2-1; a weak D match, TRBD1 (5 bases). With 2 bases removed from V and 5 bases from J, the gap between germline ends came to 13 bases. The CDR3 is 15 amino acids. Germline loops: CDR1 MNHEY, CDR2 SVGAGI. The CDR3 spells CASSYLGAINNEQFF. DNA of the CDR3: TGTGCCAGCAGTTACCTAGGGGCTATTAACAATGAGCAGTTCTTC.

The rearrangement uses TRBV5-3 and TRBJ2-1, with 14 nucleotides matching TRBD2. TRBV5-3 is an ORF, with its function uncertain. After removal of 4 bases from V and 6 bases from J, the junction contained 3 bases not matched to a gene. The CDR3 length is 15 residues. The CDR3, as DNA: TGTGCCAGAAGCCCGGGACTAGCGGGAGCCAATGAGCAGTTCTTC. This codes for CARSPGLAGANEQFF.

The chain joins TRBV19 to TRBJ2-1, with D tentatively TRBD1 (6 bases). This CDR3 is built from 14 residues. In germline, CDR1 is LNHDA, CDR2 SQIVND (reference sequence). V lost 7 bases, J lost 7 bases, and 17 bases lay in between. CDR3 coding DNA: TGTGCCAGTACCAAAGGACAGTCCAGGAATGAGCAGTTCTTC. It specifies CASTKGQSRNEQFF.

The CDR3 protein is CSAAGADYGYTF. In nucleotides, the CDR3 is TGCAGTGCTGCAGGGGCCGACTATGGCTACACCTTC. The chain combines TRBV20-1 with TRBJ1-2; a weak D match, TRBD1 (6 bases). V gave up 5 bases and J gave up 3 bases, with 10 bases separating them. Germline V gene lookup returns CDR1 DFQATT and CDR2 SNEGSKA (reference sequence). The CDR3 is 12 amino acids.

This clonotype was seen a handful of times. The CDR3: CASSQGRLAGGGQTQYF. CDR3 DNA sequence: TGCGCCAGCAGCCAAGGGAGACTAGCGGGAGGCGGGCAGACCCAGTACTTC. The rearrangement joins TRBV4-3 to TRBJ2-5, with 13 bases that match TRBD2. The CDR3 is 17 residues long. Looked up from germline, CDR1 is LGHNA and CDR2 is YSLEER. The V and J ends lost 1 base and 6 bases, in that order; junction bases with no gene match: 8.

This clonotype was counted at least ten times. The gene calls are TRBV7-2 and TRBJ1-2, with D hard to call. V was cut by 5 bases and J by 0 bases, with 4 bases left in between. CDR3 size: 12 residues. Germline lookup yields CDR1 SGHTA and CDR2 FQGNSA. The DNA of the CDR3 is TGTGCCAGCAGCACAGCTAACTATGGCTACACCTTC. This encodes CASSTANYGYTF.

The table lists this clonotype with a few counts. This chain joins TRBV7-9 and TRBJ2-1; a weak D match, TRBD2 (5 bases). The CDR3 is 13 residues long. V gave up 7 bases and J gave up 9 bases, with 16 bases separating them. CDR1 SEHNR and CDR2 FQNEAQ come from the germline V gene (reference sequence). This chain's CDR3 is CASIFVGSGEQFF. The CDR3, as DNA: TGTGCCAGCATCTTCGTGGGCAGCGGTGAGCAGTTCTTC. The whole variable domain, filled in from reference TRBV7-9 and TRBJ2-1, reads DTGVSQNPRHKITKRGQNVTFRCDPISEHNRLYWYRQTLGQGPEFLTYFQNEAQLEKSRLLSDRFSAERPKGSFSTLEIQRTEQGDSAMYLCASIFVGSGEQFFGPGTRLTVL.

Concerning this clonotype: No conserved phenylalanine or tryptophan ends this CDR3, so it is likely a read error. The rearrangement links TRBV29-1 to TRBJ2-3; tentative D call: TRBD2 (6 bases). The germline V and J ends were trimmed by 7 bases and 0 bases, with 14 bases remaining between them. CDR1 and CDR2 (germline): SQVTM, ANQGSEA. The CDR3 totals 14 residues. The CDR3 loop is CSAQEGTSTDTQYL. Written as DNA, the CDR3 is TGCAGCGCGCAGGAGGGAACGAGCACAGATACGCAGTATTTA.

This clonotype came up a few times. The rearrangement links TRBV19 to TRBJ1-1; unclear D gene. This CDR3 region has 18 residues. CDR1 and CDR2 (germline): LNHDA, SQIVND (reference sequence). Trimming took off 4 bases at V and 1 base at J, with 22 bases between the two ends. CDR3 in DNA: TGTGCCAGTAGTAATTCTGAGACGCGGAGTTTTCGGAACACTGAAGCTTTCTTT. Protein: CASSNSETRSFRNTEAFF.

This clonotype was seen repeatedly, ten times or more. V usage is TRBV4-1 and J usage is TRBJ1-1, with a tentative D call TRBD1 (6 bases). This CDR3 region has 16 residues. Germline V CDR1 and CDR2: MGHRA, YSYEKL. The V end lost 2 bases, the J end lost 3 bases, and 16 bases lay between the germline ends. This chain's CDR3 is CASSQRGRTGDTEAFF. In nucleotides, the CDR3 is TGCGCCAGCAGCCAACGGGGGCGGACGGGGGACACTGAAGCTTTCTTT.

The CDR3 DNA follows: TGTGCCAGCAGCTTAAAACAGGCTATGAACACCGGGGAGCTGTTTTTT. Encoded protein: CASSLKQAMNTGELFF. The J gene is TRBJ2-2, the V gene TRBV7-8; D may be TRBD1 (5 bases). The V end lost 2 bases, the J end lost 1 base, and 11 bases lay between the germline ends. Germline CDR1 is SGHVS and CDR2 is FQNEAQ. The CDR3 is 16 amino acids.

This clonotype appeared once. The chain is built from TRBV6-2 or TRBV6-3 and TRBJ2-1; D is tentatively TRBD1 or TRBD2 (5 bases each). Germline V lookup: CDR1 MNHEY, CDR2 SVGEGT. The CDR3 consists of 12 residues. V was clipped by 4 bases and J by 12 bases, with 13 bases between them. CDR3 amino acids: CASSSGPRPQFF. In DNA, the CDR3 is TGTGCCAGCAGTTCGGGACCTCGACCGCAGTTCTTC.

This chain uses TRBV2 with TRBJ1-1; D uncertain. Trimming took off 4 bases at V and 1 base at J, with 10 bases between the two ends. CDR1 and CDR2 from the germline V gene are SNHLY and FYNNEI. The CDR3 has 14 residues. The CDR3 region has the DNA TGTGCCAGCAGTGTGTCCGGGAGGAACACTGAAGCTTTCTTT. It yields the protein CASSVSGRNTEAFF.

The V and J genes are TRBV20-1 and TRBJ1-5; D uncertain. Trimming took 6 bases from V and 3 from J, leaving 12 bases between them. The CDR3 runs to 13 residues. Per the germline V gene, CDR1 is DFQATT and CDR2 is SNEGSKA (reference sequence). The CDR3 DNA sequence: TGCAGTGCCCAGAATGGGGACAATCAGCCCCAGCATTTT. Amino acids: CSAQNGDNQPQHF.

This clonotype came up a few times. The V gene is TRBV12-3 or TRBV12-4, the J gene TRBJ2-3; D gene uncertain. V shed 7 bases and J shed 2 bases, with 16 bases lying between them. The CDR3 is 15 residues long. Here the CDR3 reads CASTGKRKNTDTQYF. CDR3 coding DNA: TGTGCCAGCACCGGAAAACGGAAAAACACAGATACGCAGTATTTT.

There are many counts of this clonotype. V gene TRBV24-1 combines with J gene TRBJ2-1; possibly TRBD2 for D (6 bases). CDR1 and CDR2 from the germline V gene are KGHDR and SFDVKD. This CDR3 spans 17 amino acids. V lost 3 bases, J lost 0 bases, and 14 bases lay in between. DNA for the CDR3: TGTGCCACCAGTGATCCCTCTAGCGCGCGCTCCTACAATGAGCAGTTCTTC. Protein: CATSDPSSARSYNEQFF.

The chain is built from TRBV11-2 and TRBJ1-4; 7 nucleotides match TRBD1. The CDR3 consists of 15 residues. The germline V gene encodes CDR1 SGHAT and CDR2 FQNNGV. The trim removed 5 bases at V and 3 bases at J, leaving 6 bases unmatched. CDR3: CASSVNRGANEKLFF. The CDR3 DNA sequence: TGTGCCAGCAGCGTCAACAGGGGAGCTAATGAAAAACTGTTTTTT.

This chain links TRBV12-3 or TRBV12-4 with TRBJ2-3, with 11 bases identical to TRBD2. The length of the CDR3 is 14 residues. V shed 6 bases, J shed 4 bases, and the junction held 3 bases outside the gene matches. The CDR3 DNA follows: TGTGCCAGCAGACTAGCGGGAGCCGCAGATACGCAGTATTTT. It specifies CASRLAGAADTQYF.

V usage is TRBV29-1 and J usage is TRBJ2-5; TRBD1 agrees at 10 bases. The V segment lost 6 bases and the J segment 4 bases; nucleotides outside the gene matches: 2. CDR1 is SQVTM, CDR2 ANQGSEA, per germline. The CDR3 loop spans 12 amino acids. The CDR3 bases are TGCAGCGTCAGGACAGGGGGAGAGACCCAGTACTTC. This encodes CSVRTGGETQYF.

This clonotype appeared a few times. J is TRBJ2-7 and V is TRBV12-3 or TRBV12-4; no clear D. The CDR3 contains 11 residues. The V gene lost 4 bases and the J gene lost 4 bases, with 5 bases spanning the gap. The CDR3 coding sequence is TGTGCCAGCAGTTCGGGTTACGAGCAGTACGTC. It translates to CASSSGYEQYV.

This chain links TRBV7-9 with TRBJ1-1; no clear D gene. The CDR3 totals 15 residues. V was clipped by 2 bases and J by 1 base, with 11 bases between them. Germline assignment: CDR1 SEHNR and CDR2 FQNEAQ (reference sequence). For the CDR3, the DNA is TGTGCCAGCAGCTTACTCCGAGCCTCGAACACTGAAGCTTTCTTT. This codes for CASSLLRASNTEAFF.

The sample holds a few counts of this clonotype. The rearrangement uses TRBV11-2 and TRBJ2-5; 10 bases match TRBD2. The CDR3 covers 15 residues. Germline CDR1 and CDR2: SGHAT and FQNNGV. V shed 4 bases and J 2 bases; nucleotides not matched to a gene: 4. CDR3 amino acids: CASSWTSGEQETQYF. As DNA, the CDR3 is TGTGCCAGCAGCTGGACTAGCGGAGAACAAGAGACCCAGTACTTC.